The entry below describes one T cell receptor (beta chain). Its antigen is currently not known. It has no much larger one-base neighbor in the sample; base qualities were not kept. V loses 6 bases at its end and J loses 4 bases; junction bases beyond the gene matches: 5. Counted from cysteine to phenylalanine, this CDR3 has 13 amino acids. Only the CDR3 portion is preserved as DNA: 39 bases, with reading frame beginning at the first base. The germline V gene yields MNHEY for CDR1 and SVGAGI for CDR2. This entry belongs to a study of cytomegalovirus exposure and HLA in healthy donors (dated by TCRdb to about 2017). Study-level background: An earlier analysis of some 500 of the donors reported approximately 300 Gb of sequence data and roughly 110 million unique TCR beta sequences from approximately 180 million T cells. Of the roughly 420 genotyped donors, approximately 80% were placed in the genetic ancestry cluster associated with self-reported Caucasian donors. A later genetic analysis used genome-wide SNP genotypes for about 65% of the 666 donors, treating that subset as a discovery cohort. The aim of the study was to test whether cataloging public T cell receptors could identify signatures of past pathogen exposure. Typing coverage differed by locus: A, B, C, DRB1 and DQB1 were typed in about 629-640 donors, DQA1 in 522, DPA1 in around 610, and DPB1 in around 490. Every repertoire in the discovery cohort had been generated on one and the same sequencing platform. Among almost 400 genotyped donors of the cohort, an average of approximately 250,000 unique TCR beta nucleotide sequences were sequenced per donor, around 20% of them non-productive. A separate validation cohort of more than 100 different subjects was used in addition to the 666-subject first cohort. An earlier analysis of 587 of the donors used high-throughput TCR beta sequencing to judge whether each TCR beta V gene segment behaved as functional or pseudogenic. An early release covering some 640 HLA-typed donors comprised about 290 gigabases of sequencing data and approximately 80 million unique TCR sequences. Five DR-DQ haplotypes were treated as single units for association and clustering because of strong linkage in the cohort. In a later analysis, previously published TCR beta repertoires from about 670 donors were re-analyzed and high-resolution HLA genotyping was added so that TCR occurrence patterns could be studied. To predict cytomegalovirus infection status, the study combined high-throughput TCR immunosequencing, statistical association of individual TCRs with disease status, and machine learning. Both class I and class II loci were covered by HLA typing, at four-digit resolution. In the later analysis, no new phenotypic data were used to find candidate immune exposures; instead, reliance was placed on TCR beta sequences and their occurrence across donors. The study used immunosequencing to profile the T cell repertoires of hundreds of subjects and linked those repertoires to cytomegalovirus serostatus. Donor age, sex, ethnicity and CMV serostatus were compiled alongside the repertoire data.

Study-wide conclusions, independent of this receptor: Because counts were too low, seventeen rarely observed V segments, including chromosome 9 orphons, were left out of the earlier analysis of 500 to 650 of the donors. This cohort had only TCR beta chains sequenced, and the lack of alpha or paired-chain data limited which features could be detected. Most TCR sequences were seen in very few donors, while some public TCRs were found in many individuals. The 87-base-pair reads could not distinguish some IMGT-functional V segments, including TRBV6-2 and TRBV6-3, so those segments were excluded. Most CMV-associated TCR beta chains appeared to be HLA-restricted in a later analysis, and the HLA associations seemed to be driven largely by CMV exposure. According to a later analysis, TCR association rates differed among HLA loci, with DRB1 alleles showing the most associated TCRs and HLA-C alleles showing the fewest. A further reported finding was that TCR beta sequences accurately predicted the HLA-A and HLA-B alleles for most subjects in the first cohort. A later genetic analysis associated a missense DCLRE1C variant with V-gene and J-gene trimming of TCR beta chains, and an independent cohort replicated the association. The authors suggested that the approach could potentially be extended to other disease states and immunological phenotypes. HLA typing was unavailable for some donors at each locus, so association tests used only the typed subset. Compared with equally common non-associated chains, HLA-associated TCR beta chains in a later analysis were more clonally expanded and had lower generation probabilities. In a later genetic analysis, fewer N-insertions in productive TCRs were reported among donors in an Asian-associated ancestry cluster than the roughly 640-donor mean. In vitro tests confirmed that a few of the cytomegalovirus-associated TCR beta chains recognize cytomegalovirus antigens. In the study, around 150 TCR beta chains were listed as associated with cytomegalovirus. In an earlier analysis of some 640 of the donors, most TCR beta V segments were observed in productive rearrangements about 87% or about 30% of the time, broadly matching IMGT annotations. Sequencing depth was assumed to be roughly uniform across donors in the presence/absence analyses, though that assumption may not hold. A later analysis associated about 17,000 TCR beta sequences with specific HLA alleles at a false discovery rate of 0.05. Correlated functional status among segregating V segments might be attributable to linkage disequilibrium, but an unknown experimental factor could not be ruled out. The only immune exposure information available for the cohort was CMV serostatus. The sequencing pipeline was judged likely to have produced a cluster of highly shared sequence variants as a technical artifact. Assigning TCR associations to individual alleles was difficult when HLA alleles, especially DR and DQ, strongly co-occurred. According to a later analysis, parvovirus B19, influenza, CMV and Epstein-Barr virus appeared linked to several top co-occurrence clusters. Cytomegalovirus status was reported to be diagnosed by the classifier with high specificity and sensitivity in both the original and validation cohorts.

The cohort comprised 710 or so healthy bone marrow donors. At the time of sampling, all cohort members were nominally healthy, though unrecorded immune exposures were likely present. The donor tested CMV seropositive and was one of the 289 seropositive cohort members. A peripheral blood sample was collected from each donor, and TCR beta sequencing was performed on peripheral blood mononuclear cells. Genomic DNA was extracted from the blood cell samples with the Qiagen DNeasy Blood Extraction Kit. Library method: the immunoSEQ multiplex PCR assay. For the multiplex PCR, a mixture combining 60 forward primers for TCR Vbeta segments and 13 reverse primers for TCR Jbeta segments was used. A multiplex PCR assay on genomic DNA amplified the CDR3 region of rearranged TCR beta genes. Amplified TCR beta libraries were sequenced as 87-base-pair reads on the Illumina HiSeq System. The published analysis was carried out like this. A later analysis counted approximately 84 million unique TCR beta chains across the 666 repertoires, and some 12 million of these chains were shared by at least two donors. A nearest-neighbor algorithm error-corrected the raw reads and collapsed the reads into unique sequences, merging closely related sequences to remove PCR and sequencing errors. CDR3 sequences were aligned to IMGT reference sequences to assign V, D and J gene segments. For a sequence to be retained, a match of at least six nucleotides to both a V gene segment and a J gene segment was required. Rearrangements were classified as productive when the CDR3 lacked stop codons and remained in frame with V and J, and all other rearrangements were classified as non-productive. Following IMGT convention, CDR3 was defined as the stretch from the second conserved V-encoded cysteine up to the conserved J-encoded phenylalanine. The earlier analysis of some 600 of the donors excluded sequences that lacked an unambiguous match to a single V gene segment. In an earlier analysis of 587 of the donors, a V segment was called functional when productive rearrangements were above 56.7%, and segregating when the standard deviation between donors exceeded 5%. A statistical classification framework was built for diagnosing cytomegalovirus status from the catalog of TCR beta chain sequences. A later analysis assigned V and J genes by comparing TCR nucleotide sequences with IMGT/GENE-DB human TR gene sequences. Using the TCRdist pipeline, a later analysis assigned CDR3 sequences along with most-parsimonious VDJ recombination scenarios. In a later analysis, each TCR beta chain was defined by its CDR3 amino acid sequence together with its V-gene family, and reads lacking a unique V-gene family were excluded. To address suspected cross-contamination and a sequencing artifact, a later analysis removed around 590 highly shared, low-generation-probability nucleotide sequences. In a later analysis, a clonal expansion index for each public chain was calculated from normalized within-repertoire ranks of inferred template counts. In a later analysis, generation probabilities were computed using a VDJ recombination model fitted to out-of-frame rearrangements, and the results were checked against IGoR. Hypergeometric tests were used in a later analysis to score TCR-TCR, TCR-HLA and TCR-CMV co-occurrence, with a repertoire-size bias correction applied to the TCR pairs. In a later analysis, false discovery rates were estimated by permuting HLA or CMV assignments 20 times. In a later analysis, co-occurring TCRs were grouped with DBSCAN, and TCRdist sequence similarity was added when clustering was performed within HLA-allele-positive subsets. Co-occurrence clustering excluded repertoires with fewer than 30,000 or more than 120,000 public chains, plus five with anomalous nucleotide sharing. TCRdb re-hosts the immuneACCESS table, in-frame sequences only. Its copies lack some clones; in the studies checked, an unresolved V gene accounts for under half of them, and the cause for the rest is not known. For V, J and clone size, that table is used; D and trimming come from the DNA. This sample has fewer than 150,000 clones in its table, and 74% of those were observed once. The ten top clones hold almost 6% of the sample.

The source of this sequence is a woman in her fifties or sixties in good health and CMV-seropositive. The chain is made from TRBV6-5 and TRBJ1-1, with 7 bases aligning to TRBD1. Sequencing was done on a sample of PBMCs. The CDR3 region reads CASRGTELTEAFF. The DNA sequence is TGTGCCAGCAGAGGGACAGAGCTCACTGAAGCTTTCTTT.